This T cell receptor beta chain was retrieved from a study of blood T cells in healthy people across ages. With regard to this clonotype: No antigen is known for it.

The use of a sample-barcoded 5' primer and a J-beta primer mix characterized a second PCR of roughly 7 to 12 cycles. Through a template-switch adaptor with 12 random nucleotides, each cDNA molecule received a tag. TCRdb re-derived calls from the 5' RACE reads in MiXCR, one entry per CDR3 protein. Among around 1,900,000 distinct CDR3 sequences listed, approximately 40% were seen once. General study findings and limits: The study found TCR beta diversity correlated strongly with naive T cell percentage. With age, beta diversity per million T cells declined roughly linearly, significantly by approximately 41. Using unsorted PBMCs precluded a conclusive naive versus antigen-experienced comparison.

This clonotype was sampled from a human donor in good health. Source material: blood.

CDR3 sequence reads: CASSPYRDRGYKNIQYF. The CDR3 DNA sequence: TGTGCCAGCAGCCCCTATCGGGACAGGGGGTACAAAAACATTCAGTACTTC. The chain recombines TRBV3-1 with TRBJ2-4, with TRBD1 identical over 11 bases. The trim removed 4 bases at V and 3 bases at J, leaving 8 bases unmatched. Germline lookup yields CDR1 LGHDT and CDR2 YNNKEL (reference sequence). This CDR3 is 17 amino acids long. Full variable domain (outside the CDR3, taken from reference TRBV3-1 and TRBJ2-4): DTAVSQTPKYLVTQMGNDKSIKCEQNLGHDTMYWYKQDSKKFLKIMFSYNNKELIINETVPNRFSPKSPDKAHLNLHINSLELGDSAVYFCASSPYRDRGYKNIQYFGAGTRLSVL.